The present T cell receptor (beta chain) was sequenced within a study of T cells in Graves' hyperthyroidism and ophthalmopathy. Study-wide points: Most clonotypes expanded in the thyroid (above 0.001) were also present in blood.

This clonotype was seen only a few times. The target antigen is unknown. TCR beta CDR3 sequences were amplified from RNA transcripts. The HTBI primer set served for first-round RT-PCR of the TCR CDR3. Each CDR3 protein gets one entry after TCRdb re-called the multiplex PCR reads with MiXCR. The table has roughly 530,000 distinct CDR3 sequences, about a sixth seen once. V lost 5 bases to trimming and J lost 5 bases; unmatched junction nucleotides: 11. The CDR3 has 15 residues. CDR1 and CDR2 (germline): PRHDT, FYEKMQ (reference sequence). Individuals with ophthalmopathy presented a Clinical Activity Score of at least 3, a NOSPECS grade of at least 4 and a duration under 3 months. Uncontrolled infections, other autoimmune diseases, pregnancy or lactation led to exclusion of patients. The diagnoses drew upon clinical symptoms, serum thyroxine and TRAb, thyroid ultrasound and orbital computed tomography.

The receptor's source is a woman aged 18-29 years with Graves' ophthalmopathy. This chain connects TRBV13 to TRBJ2-5; TRBD1 agrees at 7 bases. What was sequenced was blood. In nucleotides, the CDR3 is TGTGCCAGCAGCCCAGGGACAGCCACTCGGGAGACCCAGTACTTC. Its translation: CASSPGTATRETQYF.